This is a list of T cell receptor beta chains from one sample in a study of cytomegalovirus exposure and HLA in healthy donors. Clones were sequenced by immunoSEQ multiplex PCR, and TCRdb holds only the in-frame ones, with some missing. The data contain about 120,000 clones, over 70% of them singletons. What was sequenced was PBMCs. The receptor source for this set is a female donor in good health and CMV-seronegative. Both conserved end residues are part of each CDR3. The D gene is left open where the match is weak. Not all rows give a size; the values are once, few, many and, for expanded clones, a class.

J: TRBJ2-7
size: -
D: TRBD1
V: TRBV7-8
CDR3: CASSSTGDTGLEQYF
DNA: TGTGCCAGCAGCTCAACAGGGGACACAGGGCTCGAGCAGTACTTC

J: TRBJ1-3
size: -
D: -
V: TRBV4-1
CDR3: CASSQVFRSKGSGNTIYF
DNA: TGCGCCAGCAGCCAGGTATTTAGGTCTAAGGGGTCTGGAAACACCATATATTTT

J: TRBJ2-3
size: -
D: TRBD2
V: TRBV6-1
CDR3: CASSATSGGQDTQYF
DNA: TGTGCCAGCAGTGCGACTAGCGGCGGGCAGGATACGCAGTATTTT

J: TRBJ1-1
size: -
D: -
V: TRBV4-1
CDR3: CASSQDPGAEAFF
DNA: TGCGCCAGCAGCCAAGATCCCGGGGCTGAAGCTTTCTTT

J: TRBJ2-6
size: -
D: -
V: TRBV2
CDR3: CASSLQGSGANVLTF
DNA: TGTGCCAGCAGTTTACAGGGTTCTGGGGCCAACGTCCTGACTTTC

J: TRBJ1-2
size: few
D: TRBD1
V: TRBV7-9
CDR3: CASSRQGAVGYTF
DNA: TGTGCCAGCAGCCGACAGGGGGCGGTTGGCTACACCTTC

J: TRBJ2-7
size: -
D: -
V: TRBV7-2
CDR3: CASSLLGGSYEQYF
DNA: TGTGCCAGCAGCTTATTAGGGGGCTCCTACGAGCAGTACTTC

J: TRBJ2-7
size: -
D: -
V: TRBV5-1
CDR3: CASRGGLQENEQYF
DNA: TGCGCCAGCAGGGGGGGACTCCAAGAGAACGAGCAGTACTTC

J: TRBJ1-1
size: few
D: TRBD1
V: TRBV7-7
CDR3: CASSFDRDTEAFF
DNA: TGTGCCAGCAGCTTCGACAGGGACACTGAAGCTTTCTTT

J: TRBJ2-7
size: -
D: TRBD2
V: TRBV19
CDR3: CASSIRRGKGYEQYF
DNA: TGTGCCAGTAGTATCCGGCGGGGGAAGGGCTACGAGCAGTACTTC

J: TRBJ2-1
size: -
D: TRBD2
V: TRBV13
CDR3: CASRSGEGSYNEQFF
DNA: TGTGCCAGCCGTAGCGGGGAGGGCTCCTACAATGAGCAGTTCTTC

J: TRBJ2-1
size: -
D: -
V: TRBV7-3
CDR3: CASSLVQESYNEQFF
DNA: TGTGCCAGCAGCTTAGTTCAAGAGAGTTACAATGAGCAGTTCTTC

J: TRBJ1-2
size: -
D: TRBD1
V: TRBV19
CDR3: CASSTYRDRSYGYTF
DNA: TGTGCCAGTAGTACCTACCGGGACAGGTCCTATGGCTACACCTTC

J: TRBJ1-2
size: few
D: TRBD1
V: TRBV18
CDR3: CASSTGAGTGWDTF
DNA: TGTGCCAGCTCAACAGGGGCCGGGACAGGATGGGACACCTTC

J: TRBJ2-1
size: -
D: -
V: TRBV15
CDR3: CATSGGGSYNEQFF
DNA: TGTGCCACCAGCGGTGGTGGGAGTTACAATGAGCAGTTCTTC

J: TRBJ2-2
size: -
D: -
V: TRBV18
CDR3: CASSPLDRHTGELFF
DNA: TGTGCCAGCTCACCGCTGGACAGACACACCGGGGAGCTGTTTTTT

J: TRBJ1-1
size: -
D: TRBD1
V: TRBV5-4
CDR3: CASSLGVTGGTNTEAFF
DNA: TGTGCCAGCAGCTTGGGAGTGACAGGGGGCACCAACACTGAAGCTTTCTTT

J: TRBJ2-5
size: -
D: TRBD1
V: TRBV6-5
CDR3: CASSDDRGRETQYF
DNA: TGTGCCAGCAGTGACGACAGGGGGCGAGAGACCCAGTACTTC

J: TRBJ1-1
size: -
D: TRBD1
V: TRBV19
CDR3: CASTPGQGDAEAFF
DNA: TGTGCCAGTACCCCGGGGCAGGGGGACGCTGAAGCTTTCTTT

J: TRBJ1-1
size: -
D: TRBD1
V: TRBV6-6
CDR3: CASKPTGENTEAFF
DNA: TGTGCCAGCAAGCCTACAGGGGAGAACACTGAAGCTTTCTTT

J: TRBJ1-1
size: -
D: TRBD1
V: TRBV10-2
CDR3: CASSAPDRQGPGAFF
DNA: TGCGCCAGCAGTGCCCCGGACAGGCAGGGACCGGGGGCTTTCTTT

J: TRBJ2-7
size: -
D: -
V: TRBV7-9
CDR3: CASGGVSPPYEQYF
DNA: TGTGCCAGCGGGGGCGTCAGTCCCCCCTACGAGCAGTACTTC

J: TRBJ2-7
size: -
D: -
V: TRBV30
CDR3: CAWNSRGPWEQYF
DNA: TGTGCCTGGAATTCCAGGGGCCCTTGGGAGCAGTACTTC

J: TRBJ2-3
size: few
D: TRBD2
V: TRBV14
CDR3: CASSPSAGVLTDTQYF
DNA: TGTGCCAGCAGCCCTTCAGCGGGAGTTTTAACAGATACGCAGTATTTT

J: TRBJ2-7
size: -
D: TRBD1
V: TRBV7-8
CDR3: CASSPRDRSYEQYF
DNA: TGTGCCAGCAGCCCCCGGGACAGAAGCTACGAGCAGTACTTC

J: TRBJ1-6
size: -
D: TRBD1
V: TRBV10-3
CDR3: CAISEDRGTTPLHF
DNA: TGTGCCATCAGTGAGGACAGGGGAACGACACCCCTCCACTTT

J: TRBJ2-1
size: -
D: TRBD1
V: TRBV7-9
CDR3: CASSLVGQGVNEQFF
DNA: TGTGCCAGCAGCTTAGTGGGACAGGGTGTGAATGAGCAGTTCTTC

J: TRBJ1-2
size: -
D: TRBD1
V: TRBV6-5
CDR3: CASSPDRGQDYGYTF
DNA: TGTGCCAGCAGCCCTGACAGGGGCCAGGACTATGGCTACACCTTC

J: TRBJ2-7
size: -
D: TRBD2
V: TRBV28
CDR3: CASSFPGLAGEAYEQYF
DNA: TGTGCCAGCAGTTTTCCGGGACTAGCGGGAGAAGCCTACGAGCAGTACTTC

J: TRBJ2-1
size: -
D: -
V: TRBV7-9
CDR3: CASSPSGGIEQFF
DNA: TGTGCCAGCAGCCCGTCGGGGGGCATTGAGCAGTTCTTC

J: TRBJ1-2
size: -
D: TRBD1
V: TRBV7-9
CDR3: CASSKQDRVANYGYTF
DNA: TGTGCCAGCAGCAAGCAAGACAGGGTAGCTAACTATGGCTACACCTTC

J: TRBJ2-5
size: -
D: -
V: TRBV6-1
CDR3: CASSGTSGKETQYF
DNA: TGTGCCAGCAGTGGAACTTCCGGGAAAGAGACCCAGTACTTC

J: TRBJ2-5
size: few
D: -
V: TRBV7-6
CDR3: CASSISQTQETQYF
DNA: TGTGCCAGCAGCATTAGCCAGACCCAAGAGACCCAGTACTTC

J: TRBJ2-7
size: -
D: -
V: TRBV2
CDR3: CASGRDKRREQYF
DNA: TGTGCCAGCGGGAGGGACAAACGACGCGAGCAGTACTTC

J: TRBJ1-2
size: few
D: -
V: TRBV14
CDR3: CASILEGSNYGYTF
DNA: TGTGCCAGCATTCTGGAAGGGAGTAACTATGGCTACACCTTC

J: TRBJ2-3
size: few
D: -
V: TRBV5-6
CDR3: CASCTKGRSTDTQYF
DNA: TGTGCCAGCTGCACAAAAGGGAGAAGCACAGATACGCAGTATTTT

J: TRBJ1-2
size: -
D: -
V: TRBV11-2
CDR3: CASSFGQVYGYIF
DNA: TGTGCCAGCAGCTTTGGTCAGGTCTATGGCTACATCTTC

J: TRBJ1-1
size: -
D: -
V: TRBV18
CDR3: CASSAGRRTEAFF
DNA: TGTGCCAGCTCAGCGGGGAGAAGGACTGAAGCTTTCTTT

J: TRBJ1-1
size: -
D: -
V: TRBV9
CDR3: CASSVARWTEAFF
DNA: TGTGCCAGCAGCGTCGCCCGGTGGACTGAAGCTTTCTTT

J: TRBJ2-2
size: -
D: TRBD1
V: TRBV7-3
CDR3: CASSMGQVGVPGELFF
DNA: TGTGCCAGCAGCATGGGACAGGTGGGGGTCCCCGGGGAGCTGTTTTTT

J: TRBJ2-1
size: -
D: -
V: TRBV15
CDR3: CATSRDWGARISYNEQFF
DNA: TGTGCCACCAGCAGAGATTGGGGCGCCCGGATCTCCTACAATGAGCAGTTCTTC

J: TRBJ2-3
size: -
D: -
V: TRBV6-1
CDR3: CASSASQGWADTQYF
DNA: TGTGCCAGCAGTGCATCACAGGGATGGGCAGATACGCAGTATTTT

J: TRBJ2-7
size: -
D: TRBD1
V: TRBV27
CDR3: CASSHRDRVHEQYF
DNA: TGTGCCAGCAGTCACCGGGACAGGGTGCACGAGCAGTACTTC

J: TRBJ2-3
size: -
D: TRBD2
V: TRBV9
CDR3: CASSDLAGGHTQYF
DNA: TGTGCCAGCAGCGATCTAGCGGGGGGGCACACGCAGTATTTT

J: TRBJ2-5
size: once
D: -
V: TRBV7-9
CDR3: CASGLGFGAGETQYF
DNA: TGTGCCAGCGGCCTAGGGTTTGGGGCAGGAGAGACCCAGTACTTC

J: TRBJ1-2
size: -
D: -
V: TRBV10-3
CDR3: CAINGGGNYGYTF
DNA: TGTGCCATCAATGGGGGGGGCAACTATGGCTACACCTTC

J: TRBJ2-5
size: few
D: TRBD1
V: TRBV14
CDR3: CASSQNPGQGGTQYF
DNA: TGTGCCAGCAGCCAGAACCCGGGACAGGGGGGAACCCAGTACTTC

J: TRBJ1-1
size: -
D: -
V: TRBV4-1
CDR3: CASSQVAENTEAFF
DNA: TGCGCCAGCAGCCAAGTTGCGGAGAACACTGAAGCTTTCTTT

J: TRBJ2-7
size: -
D: TRBD2
V: TRBV28
CDR3: CASLAGLTYEQYF
DNA: TGTGCCAGCCTAGCGGGGTTAACCTACGAGCAGTACTTC

J: TRBJ2-3
size: once
D: -
V: TRBV19
CDR3: CASTWGTLDTQYF
DNA: TGTGCCAGTACTTGGGGGACATTGGATACGCAGTATTTT

J: TRBJ2-3
size: -
D: TRBD2
V: TRBV30
CDR3: CAWSTASGRFTDTQYF
DNA: TGTGCCTGGAGTACCGCTAGCGGGAGGTTTACAGATACGCAGTATTTT

J: TRBJ1-2
size: -
D: -
V: TRBV2
CDR3: CASSKGESDGYTF
DNA: TGTGCCAGCAGTAAGGGGGAGTCGGACGGCTACACCTTC

J: TRBJ1-1
size: -
D: -
V: TRBV5-1
CDR3: CASSLARTSENTEAFF
DNA: TGCGCCAGCAGCTTGGCGCGGACAAGTGAAAACACTGAAGCTTTCTTT

J: TRBJ2-3
size: -
D: -
V: TRBV18
CDR3: CASSPAASGDTQYF
DNA: TGTGCCAGCTCACCTGCCGCATCGGGAGATACGCAGTATTTT